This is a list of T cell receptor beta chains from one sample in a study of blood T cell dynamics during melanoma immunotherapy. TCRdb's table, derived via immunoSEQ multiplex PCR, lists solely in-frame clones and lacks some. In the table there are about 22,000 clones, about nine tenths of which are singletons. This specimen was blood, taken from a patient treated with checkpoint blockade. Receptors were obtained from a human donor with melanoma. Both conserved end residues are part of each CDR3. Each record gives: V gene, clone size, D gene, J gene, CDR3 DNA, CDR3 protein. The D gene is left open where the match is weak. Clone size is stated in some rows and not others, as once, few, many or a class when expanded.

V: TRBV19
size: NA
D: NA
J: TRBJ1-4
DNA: TGTGCCAGTAGTATAAACGAAAAACTGTTTTTT
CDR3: CASSINEKLFF

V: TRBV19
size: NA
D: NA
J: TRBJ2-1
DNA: TGTGCCAGTAGTCCAGGGTTCCCGTACAATGAGCAGTTCTTC
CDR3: CASSPGFPYNEQFF

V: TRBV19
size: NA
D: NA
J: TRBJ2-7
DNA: TGTGCCAGTAGTCAACGGACTGTACGCGACTCTCGCCCATACGAGCAGTACTTC
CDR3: CASSQRTVRDSRPYEQYF

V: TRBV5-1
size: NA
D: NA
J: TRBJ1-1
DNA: TGCGCCAGCAGCTTGGCCCGGCAGGGGAACACTGAAGCTTTCTTT
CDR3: CASSLARQGNTEAFF

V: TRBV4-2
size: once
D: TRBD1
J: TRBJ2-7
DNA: TGTGCCAGCAGCCAAGATCCAGGGGGCGCAGGAGGAAGCTACGAGCAGTACTTC
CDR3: CASSQDPGGAGGSYEQYF

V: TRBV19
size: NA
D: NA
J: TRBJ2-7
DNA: TGTGCCAGTAGTCCAAGGGCGGCCCCCTACGAGCAGTACTTC
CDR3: CASSPRAAPYEQYF

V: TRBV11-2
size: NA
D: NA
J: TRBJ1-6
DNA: TGTGCCAGCAGCTTAGGTCCAGATGCGAATTCACCCCTCCACTTT
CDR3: CASSLGPDANSPLHF

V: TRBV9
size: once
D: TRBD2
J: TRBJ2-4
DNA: TGTGCCAGCAGCGTAGCTAGACTAGCGGGGGGACGACTAGCCAAAAACATTCAGTACTTC
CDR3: CASSVARLAGGRLAKNIQYF

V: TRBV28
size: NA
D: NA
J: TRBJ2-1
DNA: TGTGCCAGCCGCCAGGGTGGGTACAATGAGCAGTTCTTC
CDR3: CASRQGGYNEQFF

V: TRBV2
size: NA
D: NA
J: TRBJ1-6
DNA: TGTGCCAGCAGTTTACCACAGGGTAATTCGCCCCTCCACTTT
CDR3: CASSLPQGNSPLHF

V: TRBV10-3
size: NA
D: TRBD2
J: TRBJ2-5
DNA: TGTGCCATCAGTGGGGAACTAGCGGGTGGATCACTCCAAGAGACCCAGTACTTC
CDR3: CAISGELAGGSLQETQYF

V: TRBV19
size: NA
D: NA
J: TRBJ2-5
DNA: TGTGCCAGTAGTATAGGTGAGGGACTGAATTTCTGGGAGACCCAGTACTTC
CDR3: CASSIGEGLNFWETQYF

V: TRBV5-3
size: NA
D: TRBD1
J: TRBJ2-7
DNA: TGTGCCAGAAGCCCGGGACAGGCAGCCTACGAGCAGTACTTC
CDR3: CARSPGQAAYEQYF

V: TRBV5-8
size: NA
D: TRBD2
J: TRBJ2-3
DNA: TGTGCCAGCAGGCCCGAGCGGGGGCACACAGATACGCAGTATTTT
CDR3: CASRPERGHTDTQYF

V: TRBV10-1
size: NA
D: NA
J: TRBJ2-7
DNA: TGCGCCAGCAGTGAGTCTCCGCTAATGGACGAGCAGTACTTC
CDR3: CASSESPLMDEQYF

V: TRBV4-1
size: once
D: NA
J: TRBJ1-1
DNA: TGCGCCAGCAGCCAAGATAGGGCGATTCGGCAGGGAGCTTTCTTT
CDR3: CASSQDRAIRQGAFF

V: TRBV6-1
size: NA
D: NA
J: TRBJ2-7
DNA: TGTGCCATCCAAGGGACCGGGAGTTCTTACGAGCAGTACTTC
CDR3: CAIQGTGSSYEQYF

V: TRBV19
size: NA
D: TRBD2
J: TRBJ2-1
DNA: TGTGCCAGTAGTCCCGGGACTAGCGGGGGGTCTACTTTGTATGAGCAGTTCTTC
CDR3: CASSPGTSGGSTLYEQFF

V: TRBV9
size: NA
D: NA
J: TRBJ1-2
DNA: TGTGCCAGCAGCGTAGCCCTCGACAGAACCTATGGCTACACCTTC
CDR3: CASSVALDRTYGYTF

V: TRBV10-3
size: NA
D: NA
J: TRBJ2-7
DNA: TGTGCCATCCGGGACCTCCCCAGCGGCCACGAGCAGTACTTC
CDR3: CAIRDLPSGHEQYF

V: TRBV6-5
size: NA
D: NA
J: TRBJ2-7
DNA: TGTGCCAGCAGTTACCCCGGACCCCGCCGCGAGCAGTACTTC
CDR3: CASSYPGPRREQYF

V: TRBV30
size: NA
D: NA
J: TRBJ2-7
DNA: TGTGCCTGGACAGCACGCGAAGGTGAGCAGTACTTC
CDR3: CAWTAREGEQYF

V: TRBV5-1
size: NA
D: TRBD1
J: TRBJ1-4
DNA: TGCGCCAGCAGTCCCGGGACAGGGTATGAAAAACTGTTTTTT
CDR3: CASSPGTGYEKLFF

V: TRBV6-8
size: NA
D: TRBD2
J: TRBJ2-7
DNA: TGTGCCAGCAGTTCTCTAGCGGGAGCCCACTGCTCCTACGAGCAGTACTTC
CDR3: CASSSLAGAHCSYEQYF

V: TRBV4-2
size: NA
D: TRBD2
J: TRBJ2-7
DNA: TGTGCCAGCAGCCCAGGGACTAGCGGGGATGAGCAGTACTTC
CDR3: CASSPGTSGDEQYF